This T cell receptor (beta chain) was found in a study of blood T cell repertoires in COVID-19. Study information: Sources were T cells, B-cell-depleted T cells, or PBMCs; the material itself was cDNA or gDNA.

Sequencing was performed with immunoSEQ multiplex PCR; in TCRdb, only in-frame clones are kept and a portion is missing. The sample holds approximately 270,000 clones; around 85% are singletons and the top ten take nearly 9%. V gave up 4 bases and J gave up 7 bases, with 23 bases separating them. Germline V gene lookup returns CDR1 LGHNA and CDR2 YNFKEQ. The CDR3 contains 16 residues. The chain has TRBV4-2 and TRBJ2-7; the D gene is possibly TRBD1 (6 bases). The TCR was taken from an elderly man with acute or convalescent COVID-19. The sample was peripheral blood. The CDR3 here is CASSRQPAQGHGEQYF. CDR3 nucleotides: TGTGCCAGCAGCCGGCAGCCAGCACAGGGCCACGGGGAGCAGTACTTC.